Below, 3 T cell receptor beta chains from the same sample are listed, as sequenced in a study of cytomegalovirus exposure and HLA in healthy donors. This PCR relied on a set of 60 Vbeta primers and 13 Jbeta primers. Clones were sequenced by immunoSEQ multiplex PCR, and TCRdb holds only the in-frame ones, with some missing. The table lists some 51,000 clones, with under 10% in the top ten. The sequenced sample was PBMCs. The receptors shown here come from a man in his forties or fifties in good health and CMV-seropositive.

CDR3 residues: CASSYKETQYF. The CDR3 DNA reads TGTGCCAGCAGCTATAAAGAGACCCAGTACTTC. The V call is TRBV7-9, the J call TRBJ2-5; D gene unclear. In germline, CDR1 is SEHNR, CDR2 FQNEAQ (reference sequence). This CDR3 has 11 residues. V gave up 4 bases and J gave up 3 bases, with 3 bases separating them.

J is TRBJ1-1 and V is TRBV20-1; D perhaps matches TRBD1 (5 bases). This CDR3 is 11 amino acids long. V shed 7 bases and J shed 4 bases, with 10 bases lying between them. Germline CDR1 DFQATT, CDR2 SNEGSKA (reference sequence). The CDR3 region is CSVGRGTEAFF. CDR3 in DNA: TGCAGTGTGGGGCGAGGCACTGAAGCTTTCTTT.

The chain recombines TRBV7-9 with TRBJ2-7, with unresolved D. Germline CDR1 is SEHNR and CDR2 is FQNEAQ (reference sequence). The CDR3 is 14 residues long. V gave up 1 base and J gave up 3 bases, with 10 bases separating them. The CDR3 loop is CASSLGQVDYEQYF. Written as DNA, the CDR3 is TGTGCCAGCAGCTTAGGCCAGGTCGACTACGAGCAGTACTTC.